The 2 T cell receptor beta chains below come from one sample, sequenced in a study of T-cell memory formation after mild COVID-19 (dated by TCRdb to about 2021). The library was made by 5' RACE. TCRdb shows the sequencer as Illumina NovaSeq 6000. The raw public reads went through TCRdb reprocessing: fastp at Q25, MiXCR clone calling, in-frame beta chains kept. For every CDR3 protein sequence, its rows merge into one entry that carries the most common genes and DNA. This sample comprises fewer than 550,000 distinct CDR3 sequences, around 20% of them detected only once. The top ten constitute roughly 8.4% of the sample. Sequenced material: PBMCs or a T cell subset sorted from them (not recorded which). Every receptor here comes from an adult woman who had mild COVID-19 (a few samples of this study predate the infection). The sample titles of this study are shuffled in the database, so cell type and time point are left out; the donor was told from shared clones.

The rearrangement links TRBV20-1 to TRBJ2-1, with D possibly matching TRBD2 (6 bases). The length of the CDR3 is 16 residues. Per germline, CDR1 DFQATT and CDR2 SNEGSKA (reference sequence). V was pared by 1 base and J by 5 bases, with 18 bases between. Here the CDR3 reads CSARGRDWTPNNEQFF. CDR3 sequence (DNA): TGCAGTGCTAGAGGCCGGGACTGGACTCCAAACAATGAGCAGTTCTTC.

The rearrangement uses TRBV5-5 and TRBJ2-5; D perhaps matches TRBD2 (6 bases). The ends were cut back, 2 bases at V and 2 bases at J, with 13 bases in the middle. The CDR3 is 15 residues long. The germline V gene has CDR1 SGHKS and CDR2 YYEKEE (reference sequence). In nucleotides, the CDR3 is TGTGCCAGCAGCTTATTTACCGGGGGTCAAGAGACCCAGTACTTC. Its protein product is CASSLFTGGQETQYF.